Below are 7 T cell receptor beta chains sequenced from a single sample in a study of blood T cell repertoires in COVID-19. Assay: immunoSEQ multiplex PCR; the TCRdb copy retains only in-frame clones and omits some. The sample carries 65,000 to 90,000 clones, roughly 78% recorded once. The sequenced sample was peripheral blood. The receptor source for this set is a man between 60 and 75 years old with active or convalescent COVID-19.

This rearrangement joins TRBV5-1 to TRBJ2-2; D gene uncertain. Germline loops: CDR1 SGHRS, CDR2 YFSETQ. V gave up 0 bases and J gave up 0 bases, with 3 bases separating them. This CDR3 contains 14 residues. CDR3 bases: TGCGCCAGCAGCTTGGCCACGAACACCGGGGAGCTGTTTTTT. Translating it yields CASSLATNTGELFF.

In this sample, this clone turned up many times. The chain is built from TRBV6-5 and TRBJ2-5, with 8 bases that match TRBD2. This CDR3 region has 15 residues. Germline V lookup: CDR1 MNHEY, CDR2 SVGAGI. V lost 5 bases, J lost 9 bases, and 14 bases stayed unmatched. Written as DNA, the CDR3 is TGTGCCAGCAGTACCCGGGGGGGGAGCCCTGGGGCCCAGTACTTC. Protein: CASSTRGGSPGAQYF.

Worth noting for this clone: With a much larger clone just one base away, this may be a read error. The chain employs TRBV7-3 and TRBJ1-2, with a tentative D call TRBD1 (6 bases). V lost 5 bases and J 1 base, leaving 8 bases between the germline ends. The CDR3 contains 13 residues. The V gene's germline CDR1 is SGHTA and CDR2 FQGTGA. In DNA, the CDR3 is TGTGCCAGCAGCCCGGACAGTAACTATGGCTACACCTTC. Its protein product is CASSPDSNYGYTF. Drawing the rest from reference TRBV7-3 and TRBJ1-2, the complete variable domain is GAGVSQTPSNKVTEKGKYVELRCDPISGHTALYWYRQSLGQGPEFLIYFQGTGAADDSGLPNDRFFAVRPEGSVSTLKIQRTERGDSAVYLCASSPDSNYGYTFGSGTRLTVV.

The rearrangement uses TRBV27 and TRBJ1-1; unclear D gene. V was cut by 2 bases and J by 7 bases, with 11 bases left in between. Germline CDR1 is MNHEY and CDR2 is SMNVEV (reference sequence). This CDR3 has 13 residues. The CDR3, as DNA: TGTGCCAGCAGTTTACGGGTATCGGTTGAAGCTTTCTTT. This sequence encodes CASSLRVSVEAFF.

The genes are TRBV3-1 (or the pseudogene TRBV3-2) and TRBJ2-5, with TRBD2 identical over 8 bases. Trimming took 8 bases from V and 5 from J; bases not matched to a gene: 10. CDR1 and CDR2 (germline): LGHDT, YNNKEL (reference sequence). The CDR3 is made up of 14 amino acids. The CDR3 nucleotides are TGTGCCAGCCGCCCGGGGGGGGCGGTCGAGACCCAGTACTTC. The encoded protein is CASRPGGAVETQYF.

This clone has ten or more counts. The CDR3: CASSLDLVRGSYNSPLHF. The CDR3 DNA is TGTGCCAGCAGCTTAGATCTGGTCAGAGGCTCCTATAATTCACCCCTCCACTTT. The rearrangement joins TRBV11-2 to TRBJ1-6, with D hard to call. CDR3 length: 18 amino acids. The ends were cut back, 0 bases at V and 0 bases at J, with 12 bases in the middle. Germline values: CDR1 SGHAT, CDR2 FQNNGV.

Note on this clone: The junction differs from germline at one of its ends, possibly a read error. The chain combines TRBV6-5 with TRBJ1-4; 9 bases align to TRBD1. This CDR3 is built from 16 residues. Germline assignment: CDR1 MNHEY and CDR2 SVGAGI. CDR3 in DNA: TGTGCCAGCAGTTCATACGTGGACAGGGGAGGTGAAGAACTGTTTTTT. This gives the protein CASSSYVDRGGEELFF.